The present T cell receptor beta chain was sequenced within a study of T cell repertoires in cytomegalovirus infection. Study summary: Peptides in the study included HLA-C-restricted and HLA-B-restricted CMV epitopes. Study observations and caveats: Carriers of CMV plus the relevant HLA were identified by cumulative public TCR beta family frequency.

As concerns this clonotype: Its specificity is unknown.

TCRdb fed the reads into MiXCR, producing one record per CDR3 protein. The profile shows about half a million distinct CDR3 sequences, about 39% of them singletons. V lost 2 bases to trimming and J lost 8 bases; unmatched junction nucleotides: 12. Germline CDR1 and CDR2: LGHNA and YSLEER. The CDR3 extends over 19 amino acids. The sequencing used cultured PBMCs, collected from culture after CMV antigen stimulation. The chain employs TRBV4-3 and TRBJ2-1; 16 bases agree with TRBD2. This TCR came from a human donor in good health (CMV status not recorded). Some clones in this sample may be carry-over from other donors' samples. CDR3 DNA: TGCGCCAGCAGCCAAAGAGGGGGACTAGCGGGAGGGTACGAAGATGAGCAGTTCTTC. The encoded protein is CASSQRGGLAGGYEDEQFF.